A single sample gave rise to the 2 T cell receptor beta chains below, sequenced in a study of cytomegalovirus exposure and HLA in healthy donors. The PCR used 60 Vbeta and 13 Jbeta primers. Sequenced by immunoSEQ multiplex PCR; TCRdb stores in-frame clones only, minus some. Seen here are around 130,000 clones, around 75% observed once, and the top ten hold about 1.3%. Sequences were obtained from PBMCs. The receptors shown here come from a female donor in good health and CMV-seronegative.

The CDR3 region is CASSLSEAYEQYF. Here the CDR3 DNA reads TGTGCCAGCAGCTTGAGTGAGGCCTACGAGCAGTACTTC. The chain couples TRBV11-2 to TRBJ2-7; D call uncertain. Germline V gene data show CDR1 as SGHAT and CDR2 as FQNNGV. The CDR3 contains 13 residues. Between the trimmed V and J ends, which lost 3 bases and 2 bases, there was a span of 8 bases.

The chain joins TRBV18 to TRBJ1-1; possible D gene TRBD1, 5 bases. Trimming removed 2 bases from V and 4 bases from J, with 11 bases in between. This CDR3 is built from 14 residues. The germline CDR1 and CDR2 sequences are KGHSH and LQKENI. The CDR3 reads CASSPIGEGTEAFF. In DNA, the CDR3 is TGTGCCAGCTCACCAATAGGGGAGGGCACTGAAGCTTTCTTT.